These 30 T cell receptor beta chains came from one sample sequenced in a study of T cells in Graves' hyperthyroidism and ophthalmopathy. Amplified regions were TCR beta CDR3 sequences from RNA transcripts. Initially, a first-round RT-PCR of the TCR CDR3 employed the HTBI primer set. TCRdb re-called the multiplex PCR reads through MiXCR, storing one row per CDR3 protein. The repertoire has 640,000 or so distinct CDR3 sequences, approximately 15% of them found once; the top ten carry about 6.6%. Sequencing was carried out using blood. The receptors here all came from a young woman with Graves' ophthalmopathy.

In its sample, this clonotype was seen many times. The V call is TRBV5-1, the J call TRBJ2-3; the match to TRBD2 covers 9 bases. The CDR3 is made up of 16 amino acids. Germline V CDR1 and CDR2: SGHRS, YFSETQ. V lost 1 base to trimming and J lost 2 bases; unmatched junction nucleotides: 5. In DNA, the CDR3 is TGCGCCAGCAGCTTGACTACTAGCGGGTCCACAGATACGCAGTATTTT. It encodes CASSLTTSGSTDTQYF.

This clonotype was recorded at least ten times. The chain is built from TRBV24-1 and TRBJ2-5, with D tentatively TRBD1 or TRBD2 (6 bases each). CDR3 length: 14 amino acids. The V end was cut by 2 bases, the J end by 5 bases, with 11 bases between. In germline, CDR1 is KGHDR, CDR2 SFDVKD. This CDR3 is CATSDWGAGETQYF. DNA of the CDR3: TGTGCCACCAGTGATTGGGGGGCCGGGGAGACCCAGTACTTC.

V usage is TRBV6-2 or TRBV6-3 and J usage is TRBJ2-2; D is possibly TRBD1 (6 bases). In germline, CDR1 is MNHEY, CDR2 SVGEGT. The ends were cut back, 2 bases at V and 6 bases at J, with 7 bases in the middle. This CDR3 comprises 13 residues. CDR3 nucleotide sequence: TGTGCCAGCAGTTACAAGGGGGCCGGGGAGCTGTTTTTT. Its translation is CASSYKGAGELFF.

This clonotype was detected ten times or more. The CDR3 bases are TGTGCCAGCAGTTTCGGGACAGGGGGCGGCGAGCAGTACTTC. Translation gives CASSFGTGGGEQYF. The chain has TRBV11-3 and TRBJ2-7, with 12 nucleotides matching TRBD1. This CDR3 has 14 residues. From germline, CDR1 is SGHNT and CDR2 YENEEA. J was trimmed by 6 bases and V by 6 bases; bases with no gene match: 6. Using reference TRBV11-3 and TRBJ2-7 for the parts outside the CDR3, the full variable domain is EAGVVQSPRYKIIEKKQPVAFWCNPISGHNTLYWYLQNLGQGPELLIRYENEEAVDDSQLPKDRFSAERLKGVDSTLKIQPAELGDSAVYLCASSFGTGGGEQYFGPGTRLTVT.

The chain carries TRBV10-3 and TRBJ1-3, with TRBD1 identical over 11 bases. The V gene's germline CDR1 is ENHRY and CDR2 SYGVKD. V dropped 10 bases and J dropped 0; count of bases not matched to a gene: 8. This CDR3 has 16 residues. CDR3 nucleotides: TGTGCCACCGGACAGGGGGCGCCTCTCTCTGGAAACACCATATATTTT. It yields the protein CATGQGAPLSGNTIYF.

This clonotype has a count of ten or more. The chain uses TRBV7-9 and TRBJ1-4; D gene unclear. V dropped 5 bases and J dropped 6 bases, with 13 bases sitting between them. Germline V gene lookup returns CDR1 SEHNR and CDR2 FQNEAQ (reference sequence). The CDR3 covers 14 residues. In DNA form, the CDR3 reads TGTGCCAGCAGCATAACCGGACGGGATGAAAAACTGTTTTTT. This translates into CASSITGRDEKLFF.

This clonotype was counted many times. This rearrangement joins TRBV7-9 to TRBJ2-3; no clear D. Looked up from germline, CDR1 is SEHNR and CDR2 is FQNEAQ (reference sequence). There are 15 residues in the CDR3. V lost 2 bases and J lost 4, with 13 bases in between. The CDR3 sequence: CASSLLGTVADTQYF. The CDR3 nucleotides are TGTGCCAGCAGCTTATTAGGCACCGTTGCAGATACGCAGTATTTT.

The chain carries TRBV29-1 and TRBJ2-3; perhaps TRBD2 as D (5 bases). Trimming left V 1 base short and J 4 bases short, with 24 bases between. This CDR3 is built from 18 residues. Germline V CDR1 and CDR2: SQVTM, ANQGSEA. The DNA of the CDR3 is TGCAGCGTTGAAGCGGGTAGGGCTGCGGGCTTCAGCCCAGATACGCAGTATTTT. Translation gives CSVEAGRAAGFSPDTQYF.

The rearrangement uses TRBV5-5 and TRBJ2-1; TRBD2 aligns across 9 bases. Trimming cost V 4 bases and J 2 bases; bases outside gene matches: 16. Germline CDR1 SGHKS, CDR2 YYEKEE (reference sequence). This CDR3 is built from 19 residues. CDR3 in amino acids: CASSVTGTSPTIPYNEQFF. In nucleotides, the CDR3 is TGTGCCAGCAGCGTAACCGGGACTAGCCCAACAATCCCCTACAATGAGCAGTTCTTC.

This clonotype was observed at least ten times. The rearrangement uses TRBV28 and TRBJ2-7; possible D gene TRBD1, 6 bases. Germline assignment: CDR1 MDHEN and CDR2 SYDVKM. Between the trimmed V and J ends, which lost 8 bases and 1 base, there was a span of 12 bases. The CDR3 runs 13 residues. CDR3 in amino acids: CASGGPTSYEQYF. As DNA, the CDR3 is TGTGCCAGCGGGGGCCCGACATCCTACGAGCAGTACTTC.

This rearrangement joins TRBV19 to TRBJ1-5; a possible D gene is TRBD1 (6 bases). The CDR3 extends over 16 amino acids. V gave up 6 bases and J gave up 6 bases, with 21 bases separating them. Germline CDR1 and CDR2: LNHDA and SQIVND (reference sequence). The CDR3 nucleotides are TGTGCCAGTAGCCTATACCAATACAGGGCCAGTCAGCCCCAGCATTTT. Translating it yields CASSLYQYRASQPQHF.

This chain uses TRBV6-5 with TRBJ1-2; the match to TRBD1 covers 7 bases. Losses at the gene ends were 0 bases for V and 7 bases for J; bases not matched to a gene: 20. The CDR3 contains 19 residues. Germline V lookup: CDR1 MNHEY, CDR2 SVGAGI. The CDR3: CASSYSIRGRRQGEPGYTF. The CDR3 DNA follows: TGTGCCAGCAGTTACTCGATTAGGGGGCGACGACAGGGAGAGCCTGGCTACACCTTC.

This clonotype was seen ten or more times. This sequence joins TRBV9 and TRBJ2-7; possibly TRBD1 or TRBD2 for D (6 bases each). This CDR3 spans 14 amino acids. V was pared by 4 bases and J by 3 bases, with 14 bases between. CDR1 and CDR2 (germline): SGDLS, YYNGEE. This CDR3 is CASSPGGYDYEQYF. CDR3 in DNA: TGTGCCAGCAGCCCCGGGGGCTACGACTACGAGCAGTACTTC.

The table lists this clonotype with a count of one. A much more abundant neighbour one base away suggests this may be a read error. This chain joins TRBV6-5 and TRBJ1-5; D not resolved. V lost 4 bases and J 9 bases, leaving 13 bases between the germline ends. This CDR3 has 13 residues. The V gene's germline CDR1 is MNHEY and CDR2 SVGAGI. The CDR3 bases are TGTGCCAGCAGTTCGCACCCAGCTGGGCCCCAGCATTTT. It specifies CASSSHPAGPQHF.

This clonotype was found many times. The chain uses TRBV27 and TRBJ1-5; D is possibly TRBD1 (6 bases). V was cut by 6 bases and J by 0 bases, with 21 bases left in between. This CDR3 contains 18 residues. CDR1 is MNHEY, CDR2 SMNVEV, per germline (reference sequence). The CDR3 sequence: CASSHQGTYIHSNQPQHF. The CDR3 DNA follows: TGTGCCAGCAGCCATCAGGGGACGTACATTCATAGCAATCAGCCCCAGCATTTT.

On this clonotype itself: It may be a read error: a sequence one base away is much more abundant. V gene TRBV20-1 combines with J gene TRBJ2-5; possible D gene TRBD2, 6 bases. Per the germline V gene, CDR1 is DFQATT and CDR2 is SNEGSKA (reference sequence). This CDR3 is built from 15 residues. V lost 5 bases and J 4 bases, leaving 20 bases between the germline ends. DNA of the CDR3: TGCAGTGCTGGCAGGGCTAGCGTAGAGAGAGAGACCCAGTACTTC. Translated, it gives CSAGRASVERETQYF.

Comments on this clonotype: This may be a read error, as it is one base from a much larger clone. This sequence joins TRBV2 and TRBJ2-1; 11 nucleotides match TRBD2. This CDR3 comprises 14 residues. The ends lost 6 bases at V and 10 bases at J; junction bases unmatched: 8. Germline V lookup: CDR1 SNHLY, CDR2 FYNNEI. CDR3 bases: TGTGCCAGCAGGCCGGGACTAGCGGCTTACGAGCAGTTCTTC. It specifies CASRPGLAAYEQFF.

The chain is built from TRBV20-1 and TRBJ2-1, with TRBD2 matching over 11 bases. Trimming removed 7 bases from V and 4 bases from J; junction bases left unmatched: 9. This CDR3 region has 15 residues. Germline V gene data show CDR1 as DFQATT and CDR2 as SNEGSKA (reference sequence). The CDR3 DNA reads TGCAGTGGCCCGACTAGCGGGATATTTTACAATGAGCAGTTCTTC. This codes for CSGPTSGIFYNEQFF.

There are many counts of this clonotype. The chain is built from TRBV30 and TRBJ2-3; 12 bases map to TRBD2. V trimming: 1 base; J trimming: 2 bases; junction bases outside the gene matches: 7. The CDR3 extends over 17 amino acids. In germline, CDR1 is GTSNPN, CDR2 SVGIG (reference sequence). CDR3 nucleotides: TGTGCCTGGAGTGCCCGCCGGACTAGCGGGACCACAGATACGCAGTATTTT. This sequence encodes CAWSARRTSGTTDTQYF.

The chain has TRBV20-1 and TRBJ1-5; D might be TRBD1 (5 bases). Per germline, CDR1 DFQATT and CDR2 SNEGSKA (reference sequence). The CDR3 covers 15 residues. Trimming stripped 4 bases from V and 6 bases from J, with 19 bases between. The CDR3: CSAISARERGQPQHF. CDR3 DNA: TGCAGTGCTATATCTGCCAGGGAGAGGGGTCAGCCCCAGCATTTT.

This clonotype was counted ten times or more. The rearrangement links TRBV12-3 or TRBV12-4 to TRBJ2-7; no definite D call. This CDR3 is built from 14 residues. V lost 4 bases to trimming and J lost 3 bases, with 13 bases between them. CDR3 sequence reads: CASSSPDGNYEQYF. The CDR3 DNA reads as TGTGCCAGCAGTTCCCCGGACGGAAACTACGAGCAGTACTTC.

As to this clonotype: A read error may produce the germline difference seen at one junction end. The genes are TRBV4-1 and TRBJ1-1, with D uncertain. This CDR3 region has 14 residues. Germline V gene lookup returns CDR1 MGHRA and CDR2 YSYEKL. CDR3 in DNA: TGCGCCAGCCAAGACCGGGGATATAACACTGAAGCTTGCTTT. Amino acid sequence: CASQDRGYNTEACF.

V and J are TRBV20-1 and TRBJ2-6; 9 bases match TRBD1. Germline loops: CDR1 DFQATT, CDR2 SNEGSKA (reference sequence). The CDR3 loop spans 16 amino acids. V shed 3 bases, J shed 0 bases, and the junction held 3 bases outside the gene matches. Here the CDR3 reads CSARGQGTSGANVLTF. The CDR3, as DNA: TGCAGTGCTAGGGGACAGGGAACCTCTGGGGCCAACGTCCTGACTTTC.

This clonotype was detected ten times or more. This chain joins TRBV5-1 and TRBJ2-1; 9 bases fit TRBD2. Germline V lookup: CDR1 SGHRS, CDR2 YFSETQ. CDR3 length: 17 residues. Unmatched junction bases numbered 17, after V lost 7 bases and J lost 6 bases. The DNA for the CDR3 is TGCGCCAGCGTCGCTGGCGCTAGCGGGGCTCTTGGCAATGAGCAGTTCTTC. Amino acids: CASVAGASGALGNEQFF.

The chain carries TRBV29-1 and TRBJ2-1; 11 bases agree with TRBD2. This CDR3 is built from 21 residues. Germline V gene data show CDR1 as SQVTM and CDR2 as ANQGSEA. The V segment lost 3 bases and the J segment 1 base; nucleotides outside the gene matches: 20. The DNA of the CDR3 is TGCAGCGTTGATGGGGGGGATATGCTATACGGGACTAGCGGTTCCTACAATGAGCAGTTCTTC. It encodes CSVDGGDMLYGTSGSYNEQFF.

This clonotype has a handful of counts. One junction end disagrees with the germline gene, perhaps due to a read error. The V and J genes are TRBV20-1 and TRBJ2-5; 13 nucleotides align to TRBD2. This CDR3 has 14 residues. From germline, CDR1 is DFQATT and CDR2 SNEGSKA (reference sequence). The CDR3 DNA is TGCAGTGCAAGAGGACTAGCGGGAGTGGGGACCCAGTACTTC. It encodes CSARGLAGVGTQYF.

This clonotype was counted ten times or more. The chain carries TRBV28 and TRBJ1-4; 9 bases map to TRBD1. The CDR3 sequence is 15 residues long. Germline assignment: CDR1 MDHEN and CDR2 SYDVKM. The J segment lost 8 bases and the V segment lost 6 bases, leaving 10 bases of the junction unmatched. CDR3 nucleotide sequence: TGTGCCAGCAGAGAAACGACAGGGGGGATGGAAAAACTGTTTTTT. It is translated as CASRETTGGMEKLFF.

This clonotype has just one count. The V gene is TRBV6-1, the J gene TRBJ2-3; TRBD2 agrees at 8 bases. CDR1 is MNHNS and CDR2 is SASEGT in the germline V gene. The CDR3 spans 16 residues. V trimming: 1 base; J trimming: 6 bases; junction bases outside the gene matches: 9. For the CDR3, the DNA is TGTGCCAGCAGTGAAGAGGGGATAGCGGGACTTGATACGCAGTATTTT. Amino acid sequence: CASSEEGIAGLDTQYF.

The chain has TRBV3-1 and TRBJ1-3; possible D gene TRBD1, 5 bases. Between the trimmed V and J ends, which lost 0 bases and 4 bases, there was a span of 13 bases. This CDR3 has 16 amino acids. The germline V gene encodes CDR1 LGHDT and CDR2 YNNKEL (reference sequence). CDR3 sequence (DNA): TGTGCCAGCAGCCAAGATGGGGCAGGGCTCGGAAACACCATATATTTT. As protein: CASSQDGAGLGNTIYF. Combining the CDR3 with reference TRBV3-1 and TRBJ1-3 gives the whole variable domain DTAVSQTPKYLVTQMGNDKSIKCEQNLGHDTMYWYKQDSKKFLKIMFSYNNKELIINETVPNRFSPKSPDKAHLNLHINSLELGDSAVYFCASSQDGAGLGNTIYFGEGSWLTVV.

The V and J genes are TRBV4-1 and TRBJ1-2; unclear D gene. This CDR3 has 13 amino acids. Deletions cut 2 bases from V and 7 bases from J, with 11 bases between. Per the germline V gene, CDR1 is MGHRA and CDR2 is YSYEKL. CDR3 bases: TGCGCCAGCAGCCAAAAGGAGGGAGGTGGCTACACCTTC. It encodes CASSQKEGGGYTF.